Listed here are 3 T cell receptor beta chains from one sample, sequenced in a study of T cells after yellow fever vaccination. TCRdb re-analysed the 5' RACE reads in MiXCR, keeping a single row per CDR3 protein. Of around 610,000 distinct CDR3 sequences listed, approximately 13% are singletons. The source was PBMCs, collected on the day of the yellow fever booster vaccination. Receptor source: a man aged 25-45 years who received the YFV17D yellow fever vaccine.

The table lists this clonotype with many counts. The gene calls are TRBV12-3 or TRBV12-4 and TRBJ2-5; no clear D gene. V was pared by 1 base and J by 5 bases, with 8 bases between. The CDR3 covers 13 residues. In nucleotides, the CDR3 is TGTGCCAGCAGTTTAGATAGTTTCGAGACCCAGTACTTC. It yields the protein CASSLDSFETQYF.

The sample holds a few counts of this clonotype. The J gene is TRBJ2-3, the V gene TRBV25-1; 8 nucleotides line up with TRBD2. V lost 5 bases to trimming and J lost 4 bases; unmatched junction nucleotides: 8. The length of the CDR3 is 15 residues. Per the germline V gene, CDR1 is MGHDK and CDR2 is SYGVNS. The CDR3 reads CASSSGGGRPDTQYF. The CDR3 coding sequence is TGTGCCAGCAGTTCGGGGGGGGGGCGCCCAGATACGCAGTATTTT.

This clonotype was picked up a small number of times. V and J are TRBV7-6 and TRBJ2-1; 9 nucleotides align to TRBD1. The CDR3 is 15 residues long. V gave up 5 bases and J gave up 4 bases; unmatched junction bases: 6. Germline values: CDR1 SGHVS, CDR2 FNYEAQ. DNA for the CDR3: TGTGCCAGCAGCGCCTCGACAGGGGGGTACAATGAGCAGTTCTTC. Protein: CASSASTGGYNEQFF.